Included here is one T cell receptor (beta chain) sequence, with context. The data were taken from a study of blood T cell repertoires in COVID-19. Turning to the study itself: The United States, Italy and Spain supplied acute and convalescent COVID-19 samples. PBMCs, B-cell-depleted T cells, or T cells were the source of the cDNA or gDNA that made up the material.

Some clones are missing from TCRdb's copy, which holds only in-frame ones; the method was immunoSEQ multiplex PCR. The table has approximately 300,000 clones, over 75% seen once. The specimen sequenced was peripheral blood. The TCR was taken from a man aged 45-65 years with active or convalescent COVID-19.

CDR3 DNA: TGTGCCAGTAGTATAGGCAGGGTGGGGACAGATACGCAGTATTTT. It specifies CASSIGRVGTDTQYF. The V call is TRBV19, the J call TRBJ2-3, with D perhaps TRBD1 (5 bases). CDR1 is LNHDA and CDR2 is SQIVND in the germline V gene (reference sequence). The CDR3 has 15 amino acids. Trimming pared 1 base from V and 3 bases from J, leaving 11 bases between.